The TCR beta chain described here comes from a study of vaccination and CD4 T cells after COVID-19. The CDR3 spans 10 residues. Germline CDR1 is DFQATT and CDR2 is SNEGSKA (reference sequence). The ends lost 5 bases at V and 12 bases at J; junction bases unmatched: 4. Indicated treatment: roughly 10-day PBMC culture with coronavirus spike peptide pools or control peptides (ViraFEST assay). This clonotype showed up just a few times. Its antigen is as yet unknown. Findings of the study overall: Median SARS-CoV-2-reactive clonotype numbers rose nonsignificantly, roughly 20 to 38.

An Oncomine TCR Beta short-read assay was used to sequence the DNA from cultured CD4+ T cells. Via MiXCR, TCRdb re-called the PCR reads, giving one row per CDR3 protein. The sample has some 14,000 distinct CDR3 sequences, roughly 57% seen once. The TCR was taken from a human donor who had recovered from COVID-19. The chain joins TRBV20-1 to TRBJ1-2; 9 nucleotides agree with TRBD1. Sequencing was done on a sample of CD4+ T cells from blood, cultured in vitro. For the CDR3, the DNA is TGCAGTGCTTGGGACAGGGCCCACACCTTC. It codes for CSAWDRAHTF.